This T cell receptor (beta chain) came from a study of T-cell memory formation after mild COVID-19. Looking at the study overall: TCR clusters mostly belonged to single donors. Findings of the study overall: CD4+ clones that contracted lay mainly in CM and EM; CD8+ ones lay in EMRA. From day 15 to 85, contracting clones were balanced between CD4 and CD8, whereas later expanders leaned toward CD4+. In second-wave clones peaking day 37, SARS-CoV-2 specificity remained unconfirmed.

Trimming cost V 0 bases and J 7 bases, with 6 bases left between them. This CDR3 is 12 amino acids long. The germline CDR1 and CDR2 sequences are MGHDK and SYGVNS. This clonotype was picked up many times. Its antigen is not known. From the 5' RACE reads, TCRdb called clonotypes with MiXCR, one entry per CDR3 protein. The sample records hundreds of thousands of distinct CDR3 sequences, 25% to 30% being singletons. The clonotype originates from an adult woman who had mild COVID-19 (a few samples of this study predate the infection). Cell type and time point are not known. The chain employs TRBV25-1 and TRBJ2-5; unclear D gene. Sequenced material: PBMCs or a T cell subset sorted from them (not recorded which). In DNA, the CDR3 is TGTGCCAGCAGTGAATATCCAGGGACCCAGTACTTC. Protein sequence: CASSEYPGTQYF.